The clone carrying this TCR beta chain came up a few times. The sample carries other DNA sequences with the same CDR3. This sample was taken from a study of cytomegalovirus exposure and HLA in healthy donors. 60 Vbeta and 13 Jbeta primers were used in PCR. TCRdb keeps only in-frame clones here, not all; method: immunoSEQ multiplex PCR. The data contain about 120,000 clones, 15% of them seen just once; the ten biggest clones take up about 1.9%. Germline values: CDR1 SGDLS, CDR2 YYNGEE. The V gene end was trimmed by 4 bases and the J gene end by 4 bases; junction bases not matched to a gene: 2. The CDR3 runs 12 residues.

This clonotype was sampled from a woman aged 18-29 years in good health and CMV-seronegative. The chain recombines TRBV9 with TRBJ2-7; TRBD2 matches at 7 bases. What was sequenced was PBMCs. The CDR3 nucleotides read TGTGCCAGCAGCCCGGGGGGATACGAGCAGTACTTC. Translated, it gives CASSPGGYEQYF.